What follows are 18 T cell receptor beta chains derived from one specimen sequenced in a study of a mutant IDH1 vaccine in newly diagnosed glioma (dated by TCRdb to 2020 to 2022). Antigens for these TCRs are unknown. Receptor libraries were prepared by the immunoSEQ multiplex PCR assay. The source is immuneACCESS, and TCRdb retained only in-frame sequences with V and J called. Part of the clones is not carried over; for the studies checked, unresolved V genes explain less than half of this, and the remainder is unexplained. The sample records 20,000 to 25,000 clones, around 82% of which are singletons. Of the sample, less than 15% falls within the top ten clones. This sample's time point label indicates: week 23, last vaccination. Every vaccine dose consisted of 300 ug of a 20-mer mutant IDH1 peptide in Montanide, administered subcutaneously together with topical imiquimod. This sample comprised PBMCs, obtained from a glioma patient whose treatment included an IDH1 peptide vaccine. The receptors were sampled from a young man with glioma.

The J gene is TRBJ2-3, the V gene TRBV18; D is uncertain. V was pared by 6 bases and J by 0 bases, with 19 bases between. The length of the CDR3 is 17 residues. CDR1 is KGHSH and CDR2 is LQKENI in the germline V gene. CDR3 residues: CASSGLLKTTSTDTQYF. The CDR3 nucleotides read TGTGCCAGCTCCGGGCTACTGAAAACCACTAGCACAGATACGCAGTATTTT.

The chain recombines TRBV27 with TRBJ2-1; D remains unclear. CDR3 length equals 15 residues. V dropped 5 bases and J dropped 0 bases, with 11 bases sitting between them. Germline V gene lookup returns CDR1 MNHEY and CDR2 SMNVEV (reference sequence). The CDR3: CASSSSTASYNEQFF. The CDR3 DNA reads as TGTGCCAGCAGTAGCTCTACCGCCTCCTACAATGAGCAGTTCTTC.

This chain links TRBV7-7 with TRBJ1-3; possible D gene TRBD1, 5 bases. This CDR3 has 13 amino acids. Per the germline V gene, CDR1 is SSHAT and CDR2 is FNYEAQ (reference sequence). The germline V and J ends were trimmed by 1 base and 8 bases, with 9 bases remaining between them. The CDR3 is CASSLGQGDTIYF. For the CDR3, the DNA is TGTGCCAGCAGCTTAGGGCAGGGAGACACCATATATTTT.

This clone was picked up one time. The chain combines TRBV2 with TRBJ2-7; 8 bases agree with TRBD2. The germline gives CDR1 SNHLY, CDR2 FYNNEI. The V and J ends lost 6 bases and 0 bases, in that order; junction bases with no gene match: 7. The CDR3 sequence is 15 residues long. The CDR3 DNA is TGTGCCAGCAGCGTACTAGCGGCCCGCTCCTACGAGCAGTACTTC. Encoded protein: CASSVLAARSYEQYF.

CDR3 bases: TGTGCCAGCAGCCAAGCTTTCAGTAGGTCAAGAGGCTACACCTTC. It translates to CASSQAFSRSRGYTF. V usage is TRBV5-4 and J usage is TRBJ1-2; D is uncertain. The CDR3 is 15 residues long. Per the germline V gene, CDR1 is SGHNT and CDR2 is YYREEE (reference sequence). Deletions cut 4 bases from V and 8 bases from J, with 21 bases between.

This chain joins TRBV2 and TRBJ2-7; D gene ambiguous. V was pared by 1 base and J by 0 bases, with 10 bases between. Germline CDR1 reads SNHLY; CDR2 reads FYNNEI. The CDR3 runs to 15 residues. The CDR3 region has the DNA TGTGCCAGCAGTGAAGTCCCAGGAAGCTCCTACGAGCAGTACTTC. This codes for CASSEVPGSSYEQYF.

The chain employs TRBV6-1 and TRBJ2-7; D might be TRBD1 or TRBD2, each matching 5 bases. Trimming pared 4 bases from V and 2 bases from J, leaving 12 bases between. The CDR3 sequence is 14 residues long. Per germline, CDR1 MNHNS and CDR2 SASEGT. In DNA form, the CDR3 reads TGTGCCAGCAGTGGTTTCAGGGAGCCCTACGAGCAGTACTTC. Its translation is CASSGFREPYEQYF.

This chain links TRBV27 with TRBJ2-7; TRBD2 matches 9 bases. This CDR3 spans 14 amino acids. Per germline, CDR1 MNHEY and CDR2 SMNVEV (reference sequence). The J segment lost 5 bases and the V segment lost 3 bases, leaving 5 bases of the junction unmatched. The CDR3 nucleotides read TGTGCCAGCAGTTTGGTAGCGGGAGCGCACGAGCAGTACTTC. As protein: CASSLVAGAHEQYF.

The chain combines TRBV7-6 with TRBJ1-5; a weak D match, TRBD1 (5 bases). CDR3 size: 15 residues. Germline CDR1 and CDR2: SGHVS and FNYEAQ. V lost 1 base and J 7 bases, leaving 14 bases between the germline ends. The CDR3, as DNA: TGTGCCAGCAGCTTAGTGGGAGGGGCTGGACAGCCCCAGCATTTT. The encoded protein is CASSLVGGAGQPQHF.

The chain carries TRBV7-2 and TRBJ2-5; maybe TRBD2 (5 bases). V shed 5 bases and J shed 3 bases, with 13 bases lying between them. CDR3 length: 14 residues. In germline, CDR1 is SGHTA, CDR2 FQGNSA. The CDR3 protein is CASSRSALKETQYF. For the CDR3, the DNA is TGTGCCAGCAGCCGTAGCGCGCTAAAAGAGACCCAGTACTTC.

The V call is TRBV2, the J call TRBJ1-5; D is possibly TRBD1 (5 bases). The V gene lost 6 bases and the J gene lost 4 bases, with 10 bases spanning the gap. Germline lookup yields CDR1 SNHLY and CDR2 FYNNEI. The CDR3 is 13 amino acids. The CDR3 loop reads CASRGWGNQPQHF. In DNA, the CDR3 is TGTGCCAGCAGGGGATGGGGGAATCAGCCCCAGCATTTT.

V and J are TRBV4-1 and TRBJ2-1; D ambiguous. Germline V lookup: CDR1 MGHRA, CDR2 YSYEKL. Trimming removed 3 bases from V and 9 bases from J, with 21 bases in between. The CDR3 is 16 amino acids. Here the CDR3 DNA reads TGCGCCAGCAGCCACCGCCCTAACCCCGGGCTCGTTGAGCAGTTCTTC. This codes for CASSHRPNPGLVEQFF.

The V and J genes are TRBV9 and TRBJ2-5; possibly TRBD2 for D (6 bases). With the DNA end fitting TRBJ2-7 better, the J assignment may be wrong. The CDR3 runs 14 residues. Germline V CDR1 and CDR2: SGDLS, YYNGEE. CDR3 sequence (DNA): TGTGCCAGCAGCCCCCGGGAGCCCGCCTACGAGCAGTACTTC. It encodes CASSPREPAYEQYF.

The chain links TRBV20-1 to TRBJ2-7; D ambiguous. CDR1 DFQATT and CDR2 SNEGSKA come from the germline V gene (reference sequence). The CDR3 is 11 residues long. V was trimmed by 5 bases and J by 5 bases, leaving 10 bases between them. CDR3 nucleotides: TGCAGTGCTGGCATTGGGGACGAGCAGTACTTC. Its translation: CSAGIGDEQYF.

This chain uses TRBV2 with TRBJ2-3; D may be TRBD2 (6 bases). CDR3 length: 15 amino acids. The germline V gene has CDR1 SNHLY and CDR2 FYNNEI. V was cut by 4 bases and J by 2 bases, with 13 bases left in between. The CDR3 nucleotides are TGTGCCAGCAGTGCAGCGGGTACCCTCACAGATACGCAGTATTTT. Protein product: CASSAAGTLTDTQYF.

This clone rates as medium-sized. The CDR3 sequence is CASKTGNTEAFF. In DNA, the CDR3 is TGTGCCAGTAAAACAGGGAACACTGAAGCTTTCTTT. The V gene is TRBV19, the J gene TRBJ1-1; a possible D gene is TRBD1 (5 bases). This CDR3 is built from 12 residues. V lost 7 bases, J lost 1 base, and 7 bases lay in between. Germline lookup yields CDR1 LNHDA and CDR2 SQIVND (reference sequence).

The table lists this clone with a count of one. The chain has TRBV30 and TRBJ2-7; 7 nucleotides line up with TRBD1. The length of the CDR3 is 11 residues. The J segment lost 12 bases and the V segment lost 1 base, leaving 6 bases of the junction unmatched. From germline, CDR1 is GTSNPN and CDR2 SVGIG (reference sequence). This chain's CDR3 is CAWSGGTDLYF. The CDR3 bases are TGTGCCTGGAGTGGGGGGACAGATTTGTACTTC.

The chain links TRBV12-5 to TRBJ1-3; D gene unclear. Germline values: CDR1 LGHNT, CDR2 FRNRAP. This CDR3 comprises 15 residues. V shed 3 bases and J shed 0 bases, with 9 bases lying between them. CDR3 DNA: TGTGCTAGTGGTTTCGGAGGGCTCTCTGGAAACACCATATATTTT. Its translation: CASGFGGLSGNTIYF. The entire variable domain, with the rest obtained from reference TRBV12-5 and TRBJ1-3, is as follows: DARVTQTPRHKVTEMGQEVTMRCQPILGHNTVFWYRQTMMQGLELLAYFRNRAPLDDSGMPKDRFSAEMPDATLATLKIQPSEPRDSAVYFCASGFGGLSGNTIYFGEGSWLTVV.